One sample yielded the 10 T cell receptor beta chains listed below, sequenced in a study of control samples from healthy donors and cancer patients. The assay was immunoSEQ multiplex PCR, and TCRdb's table has in-frame clones only and misses some. The sample holds 50,000 or so clones, about 94% seen once. The sequenced sample was PBMCs. The receptors shown here come from a woman in her forties or fifties with head and neck cancer.

The chain carries TRBV5-4 and TRBJ1-4; TRBD1 matches at 9 bases. The germline V gene has CDR1 SGHNT and CDR2 YYREEE (reference sequence). With V trimmed by 1 base and J by 6 bases, 4 bases remained unmatched. The CDR3 extends over 15 amino acids. The CDR3 coding sequence is TGTGCCAGCAGCTTGTTCGGGACAGGGTATGAAAAACTGTTTTTT. It specifies CASSLFGTGYEKLFF.

The chain carries TRBV7-2 and TRBJ2-7; no reliable D call. Germline V gives CDR1 SGHTA, CDR2 FQGNSA. The length of the CDR3 is 12 residues. V lost 1 base to trimming and J lost 5 bases, with 6 bases between them. DNA of the CDR3: TGTGCCAGCAGCTTAGATCGGCACGAGCAGTACTTC. Protein product: CASSLDRHEQYF.

The chain has TRBV2 and TRBJ1-5; TRBD1 matches 9 bases. V dropped 9 bases and J dropped 4; count of bases not matched to a gene: 10. The CDR3 spans 15 residues. Germline assignment: CDR1 SNHLY and CDR2 FYNNEI. The DNA for the CDR3 is TGTGCCAGTTCAACAGGGGGCGGATTGAATCAGCCCCAGCATTTT. Translating it yields CASSTGGGLNQPQHF.

The chain's CDR3 is CATSDLQAGVETQYF. CDR3 nucleotides: TGTGCCACCAGTGATTTGCAGGCGGGGGTTGAGACCCAGTACTTC. This chain joins TRBV24-1 and TRBJ2-5, with 7 bases that match TRBD2. In germline, CDR1 is KGHDR, CDR2 SFDVKD. The CDR3 loop spans 15 amino acids. The junction had 5 bases not matched to a gene; V was cut back by 0 bases and J by 5 bases.

V gene TRBV28 combines with J gene TRBJ2-1; 8 bases are a match to TRBD2. J lost 5 bases, V lost 7 bases, and 13 bases had no gene match. The CDR3 spans 16 residues. Germline V CDR1 and CDR2: MDHEN, SYDVKM. The CDR3 sequence: CASNPTSGRNNNEQFF. The CDR3 nucleotides read TGTGCCAGCAATCCTACGAGCGGGAGAAATAACAATGAGCAGTTCTTC.

The gene calls are TRBV19 and TRBJ2-3; 7 bases match TRBD1. The CDR3 has 15 residues. Trimming took 6 bases from V and 0 from J; bases not matched to a gene: 6. CDR1 is LNHDA, CDR2 SQIVND, per germline (reference sequence). The CDR3, as DNA: TGTGCCAGTAGAGCCGGGACAGCTAGCACAGATACGCAGTATTTT. This codes for CASRAGTASTDTQYF. Full variable domain (missing parts from reference TRBV19 and TRBJ2-3): DGGITQSPKYLFRKEGQNVTLSCEQNLNHDAMYWYRQDPGQGLRLIYYSQIVNDFQKGDIAEGYSVSREKKESFPLTVTSAQKNPTAFYLCASRAGTASTDTQYFGPGTRLTVL.

This chain connects TRBV7-2 to TRBJ2-1, with D maybe TRBD2 (5 bases). The V and J ends lost 1 base and 8 bases respectively, with 9 bases between them. The CDR3 contains 13 residues. CDR1 and CDR2 (germline): SGHTA, FQGNSA. CDR3: CASSLGRAHEQFF. The CDR3 region has the DNA TGTGCCAGCAGCTTAGGGCGGGCCCATGAGCAGTTCTTC.

This chain connects TRBV6-6 to TRBJ1-1; D is perhaps TRBD1 (5 bases). The length of the CDR3 is 15 residues. Trimming removed 0 bases at V and 4 bases at J, with 12 bases between. In germline, CDR1 is MNHNY, CDR2 SVGAGI (reference sequence). The CDR3 sequence: CASSYSRGVSTEAFF. The CDR3 DNA is TGTGCCAGCAGTTACTCGCGGGGGGTGAGCACTGAAGCTTTCTTT.

The chain links TRBV14 to TRBJ2-7, with D perhaps matching TRBD1 (7 bases). The CDR3 contains 14 residues. CDR1 SGHDN and CDR2 FVKESK come from the germline V gene. Trimming took off 4 bases at V and 3 bases at J, with 13 bases between the two ends. The DNA for the CDR3 is TGTGCCAGCAGCCGGACAGGAGGGGACTACGAGCAGTACTTC. Its protein product is CASSRTGGDYEQYF.

The genes are TRBV7-6 and TRBJ2-3; 14 bases align to TRBD2. V dropped 1 base and J dropped 5; count of bases not matched to a gene: 2. The CDR3 is 16 residues long. Germline lookup yields CDR1 SGHVS and CDR2 FNYEAQ. CDR3 sequence: CASSLGLAGGQDTQYF. For the CDR3, the DNA is TGTGCCAGCAGCTTAGGACTAGCGGGGGGGCAAGATACGCAGTATTTT.